This T cell receptor beta chain stems from a study of shared clonotypes between healthy human individuals. General study results and limits: Only blood was sampled; tissue repertoires likely differ. Of the naive CD4 clonotypes, around 5.2% were shared across a handful of donors. Few donors restricted represented genetic and exposure-history diversity.

The V end lost 1 base, the J end lost 1 base, and 8 bases lay between the germline ends. Germline loops: CDR1 WNHNN, CDR2 SYGVQD (reference sequence). This CDR3 has 14 residues. The investigators split CD4+ cells into a CD45RA+ naive subset and a CD45RA-negative memory subset. Concerning this clone: What it binds is not known.

Sequencing was performed with immunoSEQ multiplex PCR; in TCRdb, only in-frame clones are kept and a portion is missing. This table has 650,000 to 750,000 clones, about two thirds appearing once. The genes are TRBV10-1 and TRBJ2-7; unclear D gene. Sequences were obtained from memory CD4+ T cells sorted from blood. Subset in this sample: CD45RA-negative fraction. The sequence came from a woman aged 30 to 39 in good health. CDR3 loop: CASSEYPGSYEQYF. The CDR3 DNA sequence: TGCGCCAGCAGTGAGTACCCTGGATCCTACGAGCAGTACTTC.